This TCR beta chain was sequenced in a study of cytomegalovirus exposure and HLA in healthy donors. Study conclusions and caveats: Rare TCR sequences predominated, though certain public TCRs were found in many donors.

Comment on this clone: Its antigen is not known.

Data came from immunoSEQ multiplex PCR; TCRdb stores just in-frame clones and leaves some out. The data contain fewer than 250,000 clones, around nine tenths of them singletons. The 120-subject validation cohort, separate from the roughly 700-subject first cohort, included the donors. The origin of this receptor is a man aged 18 to 29 in good health and CMV-seronegative. Material for sequencing was PBMCs.

CDR3 region: CASSLKQGLQAFF. CDR3 coding DNA: TGTGCCAGCAGCTTAAAACAGGGATTACAGGCTTTCTTT. The rearrangement uses TRBV7-2 and TRBJ1-1; D is possibly TRBD1 (6 bases). V lost 2 bases and J 11 bases, leaving 15 bases between the germline ends. Germline values: CDR1 SGHTA, CDR2 FQGNSA. This CDR3 contains 13 residues.